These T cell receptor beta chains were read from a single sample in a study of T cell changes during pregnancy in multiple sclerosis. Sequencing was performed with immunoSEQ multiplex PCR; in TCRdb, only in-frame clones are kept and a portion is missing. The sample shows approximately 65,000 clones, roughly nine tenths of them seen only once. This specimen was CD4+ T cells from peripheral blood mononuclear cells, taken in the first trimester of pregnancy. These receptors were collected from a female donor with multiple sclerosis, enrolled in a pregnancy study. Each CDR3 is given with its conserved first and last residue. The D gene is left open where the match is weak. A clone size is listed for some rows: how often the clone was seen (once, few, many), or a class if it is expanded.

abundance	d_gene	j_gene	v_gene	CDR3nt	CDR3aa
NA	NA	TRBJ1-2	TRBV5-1	TGCGCCAGCAGCCCACTCGGGGTCCCCTTTGGCTACACCTTC	CASSPLGVPFGYTF
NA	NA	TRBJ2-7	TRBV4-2	TGTGCCAGCAGCCAAAATTACAGCCCCTACGAGCAGTACTTC	CASSQNYSPYEQYF
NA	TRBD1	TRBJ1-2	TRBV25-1	TGTGCCAGCAGTGAAGGGAGACAGGGGTATGGCTACACCTTC	CASSEGRQGYGYTF
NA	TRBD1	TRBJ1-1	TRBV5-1	TGCGCCAGCAGCAGGGGGACAGGAGGGTCTTCTGAAGCTTTCTTT	CASSRGTGGSSEAFF
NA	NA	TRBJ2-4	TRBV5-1	TGCGCCAGCAGCTCCACATTAGCCAAAAACATTCAGTACTTC	CASSSTLAKNIQYF
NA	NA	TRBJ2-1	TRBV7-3	TGTGCCAGCAGCCGAACCCACCCGAGGGGGGGATACAATGAGCAGTTCTTC	CASSRTHPRGGYNEQFF
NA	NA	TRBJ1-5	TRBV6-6	TGTGCCAGCAGTTACCTGGGGAGGGGAAGCAATCAGCCCCAGCATTTT	CASSYLGRGSNQPQHF
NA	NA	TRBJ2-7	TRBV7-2	TGTGCCAGCAGCAGAACCGGGAGCTACTACGAGCAGTACTTC	CASSRTGSYYEQYF
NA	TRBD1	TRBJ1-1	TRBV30	TGTGCCTGGGGGAAGCGGAGGGGGCCCACTGAAGCTTTCTTT	CAWGKRRGPTEAFF
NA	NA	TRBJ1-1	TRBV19	TGTGCCAGTAGTATTGTAGGGGTGAACACTGAAGCTTTCTTT	CASSIVGVNTEAFF
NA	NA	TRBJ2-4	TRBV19	TGTGCCAGTAGTCCTGACAGGCGAGGAAACATTCAGTACTTC	CASSPDRRGNIQYF
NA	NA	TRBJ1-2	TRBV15	TGTGCCACCAGCAGAGACCGAACAGGGATCCCCTATGGCTACACCTTC	CATSRDRTGIPYGYTF
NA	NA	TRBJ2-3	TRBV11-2	TGTGCCAGCAGCTTAGATCGTATGAGGAATACGCAGTATTTT	CASSLDRMRNTQYF
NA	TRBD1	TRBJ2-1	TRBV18	TGTGCCAGCTCACAGCAGGGACAGGGCTACAATGAGCAGTTCTTC	CASSQQGQGYNEQFF
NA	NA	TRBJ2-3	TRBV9	TGTGCCAGCAGCGTAGGGGACACCGTGGGCACAGATACGCAGTATTTT	CASSVGDTVGTDTQYF
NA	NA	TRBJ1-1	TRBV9	TGTGCCAGCAGCGTAGGAGGACAAACAACTGAAGCTTTCTTT	CASSVGGQTTEAFF
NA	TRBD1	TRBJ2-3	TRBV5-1	TGCGCCAGCAGCTCACCTGGGACAGGGTCAGATACGCAGTATTTT	CASSSPGTGSDTQYF
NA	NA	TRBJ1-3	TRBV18	TGTGCCAGCTCATCCTTCGGGGGGTCTGGAAACACCATATATTTT	CASSSFGGSGNTIYF
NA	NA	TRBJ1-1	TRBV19	TGTGCCAGGGTAGGCCGATGGGGGCCGGGCACTGAAGCTTTCTTT	CARVGRWGPGTEAFF
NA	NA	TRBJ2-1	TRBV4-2	TGTGCCAGCAGCCACCAAAACAATGAGCAGTTCTTC	CASSHQNNEQFF
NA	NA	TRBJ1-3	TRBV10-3	TGTGCCATCAGTGAGTCAAACGGGGAAACTAGTGGAAACACCATATATTTT	CAISESNGETSGNTIYF
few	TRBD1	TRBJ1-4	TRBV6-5	TGTGCCAGCAGCGACAGGGCTCTCAATGAAAAACTGTTTTTT	CASSDRALNEKLFF
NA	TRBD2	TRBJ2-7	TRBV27	TGTGCCAGCAGTTCCCCGCGGGGGGGGGCGAGTAGATCCTACGAGCAGTACTTC	CASSSPRGGASRSYEQYF
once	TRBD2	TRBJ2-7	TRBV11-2	TGTGCCAGCAGCTTGACTAGCGGGGGGTCCTACGAGCAGTACTTC	CASSLTSGGSYEQYF
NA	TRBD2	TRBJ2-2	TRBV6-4	TGTGCCAGCTCTAGCGGGGAGACCGGGGAGCTGTTTTTT	CASSSGETGELFF
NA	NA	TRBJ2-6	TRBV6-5	TGTGCCAGCAGTTACGGGCAGTCTGGGGCCAACGTCCTGACTTTC	CASSYGQSGANVLTF
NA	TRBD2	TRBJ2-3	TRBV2	TGTGCCAGCAGTAGCCGACTAGCGGGAACAGATACGCAGTATTTT	CASSSRLAGTDTQYF
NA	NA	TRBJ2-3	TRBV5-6	TGTGCCAGCAGCTCGGACAGCCCTGGGGATACGCAGTATTTT	CASSSDSPGDTQYF
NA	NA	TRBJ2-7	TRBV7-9	TGTGCCAGCAGCGACCTGGGACTTCTAACCTACGAGCAGTACTTC	CASSDLGLLTYEQYF
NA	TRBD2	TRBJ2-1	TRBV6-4	TGTGCCAGCAGAGCGGGGGGGCCGGTTAATGAGCAGTTCTTC	CASRAGGPVNEQFF
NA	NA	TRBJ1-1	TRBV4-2	TGTGCCAGCAGCCCACCCGGTCCGGGCACTGAAGCTTTCTTT	CASSPPGPGTEAFF
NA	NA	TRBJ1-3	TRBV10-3	TGTGCCATCAGTGGGTGGGACACCTCTGGAAACACCATATATTTT	CAISGWDTSGNTIYF
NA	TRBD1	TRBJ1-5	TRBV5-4	TGTGCCAGCAGTTCGGGACAGGGTAGCAATCAGCCCCAGCATTTT	CASSSGQGSNQPQHF
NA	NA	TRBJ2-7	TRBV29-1	TGCAGCGTTGCTGACAGGCCACCGACCTACGAGCAGTACTTC	CSVADRPPTYEQYF
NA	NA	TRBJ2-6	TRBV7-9	TGTGCCAGCAGCCCCGAGGGCGTTGCTGGGGCCAACGTCCTGACTTTC	CASSPEGVAGANVLTF
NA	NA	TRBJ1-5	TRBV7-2	TGTGCCAGCAGCTTAGAGCGGGCGGGGGATCAGCCCCAGCATTTT	CASSLERAGDQPQHF
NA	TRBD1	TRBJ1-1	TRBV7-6	TGTGCCAGCGCCTTACAGGGGCTGACTGAAGCTTTCTTT	CASALQGLTEAFF
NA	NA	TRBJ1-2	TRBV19	TGTGCCAGTACCCCGGACGGAGGTTATGGCTACACCTTC	CASTPDGGYGYTF
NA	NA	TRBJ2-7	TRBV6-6	TGTGCCAGCAGTCAAACCTACGAGCAGTACTTC	CASSQTYEQYF
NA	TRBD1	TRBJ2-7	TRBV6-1	TGTGCCAGCACCCCGGACAGGGGACCCTACGAGCAGTACTTC	CASTPDRGPYEQYF
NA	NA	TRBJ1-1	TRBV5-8	TGTGCCAGCAGCGGGGGGTTCATCGCCGGAGTCCCTGAAGCTTTCTTT	CASSGGFIAGVPEAFF
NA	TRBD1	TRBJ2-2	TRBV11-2	TGTGCCACCACTAAGGACAGGGGATCCGGGGAGCTGTTTTTT	CATTKDRGSGELFF
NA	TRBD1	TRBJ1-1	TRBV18	TGTGCCAGCTCACCACCGAGGCGACAGGGGGACACTGAAGCTTTCTTT	CASSPPRRQGDTEAFF
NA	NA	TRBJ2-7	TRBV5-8	TGTGCCAGCAGCGAGTGGAGGAATCAGGGGCCCTACGAGCAGTACTTC	CASSEWRNQGPYEQYF
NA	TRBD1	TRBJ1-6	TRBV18	TGTGCCAGCTCACTGGGACAGGCGCATAATTCACCCCTCCACTTT	CASSLGQAHNSPLHF
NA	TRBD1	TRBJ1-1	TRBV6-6	TGTGCCAGCAGTCAGACAGGGGGCCTCACTGAAGCTTTCTTT	CASSQTGGLTEAFF
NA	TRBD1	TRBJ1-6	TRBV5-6	TGTGCCAGCAACCGAGCCGGGACAGACTATTCACCCCTCCACTTT	CASNRAGTDYSPLHF
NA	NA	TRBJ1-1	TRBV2	TGTGCCAGCGGGCAGGGGAACACTGAAGCTTTCTTT	CASGQGNTEAFF
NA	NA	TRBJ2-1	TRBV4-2	TGTGCCAGCAGCCCCGCCGCGGGGGCCGGCTATGAGCAGTTCTTC	CASSPAAGAGYEQFF
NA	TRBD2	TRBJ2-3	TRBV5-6	TGTGCCAGCAGCTTACGCTTCCTAGCGGGAGCAGATACGCAGTATTTT	CASSLRFLAGADTQYF
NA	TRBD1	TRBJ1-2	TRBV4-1	TGCGCCAGCAGCCAAGTTGGGAAAGGACAGGGGGCCTATGGCTACACCTTC	CASSQVGKGQGAYGYTF
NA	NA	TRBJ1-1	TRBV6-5	TGTGCCAGCAGTTATGGACGGACTATGAACACTGAAGCTTTCTTT	CASSYGRTMNTEAFF
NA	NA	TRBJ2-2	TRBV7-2	TGTGCCAGCAGCCAAGTCTTGACTGTAGGAACCGGGGAGCTGTTTTTT	CASSQVLTVGTGELFF